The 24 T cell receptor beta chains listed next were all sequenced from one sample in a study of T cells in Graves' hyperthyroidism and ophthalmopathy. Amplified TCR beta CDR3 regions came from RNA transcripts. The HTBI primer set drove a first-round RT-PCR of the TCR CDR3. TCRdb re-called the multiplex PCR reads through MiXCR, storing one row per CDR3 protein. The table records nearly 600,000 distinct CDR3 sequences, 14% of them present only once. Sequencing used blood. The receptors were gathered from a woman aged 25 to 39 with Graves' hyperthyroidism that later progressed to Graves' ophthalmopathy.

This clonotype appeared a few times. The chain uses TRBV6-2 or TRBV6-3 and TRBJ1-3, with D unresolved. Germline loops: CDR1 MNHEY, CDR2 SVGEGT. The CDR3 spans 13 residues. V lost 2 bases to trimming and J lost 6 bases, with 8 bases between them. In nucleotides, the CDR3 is TGTGCCAGCAGTTACGGGAACGAAAACACCATATATTTT. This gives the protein CASSYGNENTIYF.

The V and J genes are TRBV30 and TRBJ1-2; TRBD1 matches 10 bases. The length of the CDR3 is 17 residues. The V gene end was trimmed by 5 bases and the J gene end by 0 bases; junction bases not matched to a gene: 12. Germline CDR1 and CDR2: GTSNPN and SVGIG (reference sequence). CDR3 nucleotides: TGTGCCTGGTCAACCGGGACAGGGGATTGGACTAACTATGGCTACACCTTC. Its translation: CAWSTGTGDWTNYGYTF.

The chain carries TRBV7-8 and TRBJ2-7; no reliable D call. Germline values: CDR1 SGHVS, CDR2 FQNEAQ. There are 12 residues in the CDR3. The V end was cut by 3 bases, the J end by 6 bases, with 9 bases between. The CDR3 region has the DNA TGTGCCAGCAGCTTGGGCCACTCCGAGCAGTACTTC. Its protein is CASSLGHSEQYF.

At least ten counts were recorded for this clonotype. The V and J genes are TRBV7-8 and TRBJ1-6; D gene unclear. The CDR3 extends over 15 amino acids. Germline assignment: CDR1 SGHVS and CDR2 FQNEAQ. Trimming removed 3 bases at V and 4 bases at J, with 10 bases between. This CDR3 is CASSFNTDYNSPLHF. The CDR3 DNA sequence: TGTGCCAGCAGCTTTAATACAGATTATAATTCACCCCTCCACTTT.

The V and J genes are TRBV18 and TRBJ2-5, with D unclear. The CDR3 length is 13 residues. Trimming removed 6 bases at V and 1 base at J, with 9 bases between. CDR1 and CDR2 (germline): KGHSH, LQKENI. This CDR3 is CASSRSPQETQYF. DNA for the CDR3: TGTGCCAGCTCTCGCTCCCCCCAAGAGACCCAGTACTTC.

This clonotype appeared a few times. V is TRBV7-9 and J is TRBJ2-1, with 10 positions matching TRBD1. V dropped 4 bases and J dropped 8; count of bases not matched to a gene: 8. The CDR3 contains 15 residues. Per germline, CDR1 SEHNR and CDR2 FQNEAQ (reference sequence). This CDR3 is CASSSRDRGGDEQFF. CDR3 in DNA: TGTGCCAGCAGCTCCCGGGACAGGGGTGGCGATGAGCAGTTCTTC. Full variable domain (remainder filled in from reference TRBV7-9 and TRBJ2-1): DTGVSQNPRHKITKRGQNVTFRCDPISEHNRLYWYRQTLGQGPEFLTYFQNEAQLEKSRLLSDRFSAERPKGSFSTLEIQRTEQGDSAMYLCASSSRDRGGDEQFFGPGTRLTVL.

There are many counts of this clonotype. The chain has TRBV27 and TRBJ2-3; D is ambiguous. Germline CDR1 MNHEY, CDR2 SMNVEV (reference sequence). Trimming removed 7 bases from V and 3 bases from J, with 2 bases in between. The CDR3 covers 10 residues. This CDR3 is CASITDTQYF. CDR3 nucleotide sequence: TGTGCCAGCATAACAGATACGCAGTATTTT.

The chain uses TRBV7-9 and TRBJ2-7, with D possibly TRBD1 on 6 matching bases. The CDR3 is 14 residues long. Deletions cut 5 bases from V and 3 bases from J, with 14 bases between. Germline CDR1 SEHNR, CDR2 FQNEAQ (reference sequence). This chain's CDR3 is CASSLTGSLYEQYF. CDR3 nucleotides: TGTGCCAGCAGCCTAACAGGGTCCCTCTACGAGCAGTACTTC.

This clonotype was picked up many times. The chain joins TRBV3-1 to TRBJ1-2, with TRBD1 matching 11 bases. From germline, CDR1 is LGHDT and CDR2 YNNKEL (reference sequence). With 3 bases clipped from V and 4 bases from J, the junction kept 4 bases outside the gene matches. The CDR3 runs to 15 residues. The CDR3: CASSHGTGGAYGYTF. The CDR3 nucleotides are TGTGCCAGCAGCCACGGGACAGGGGGAGCCTATGGCTACACCTTC.

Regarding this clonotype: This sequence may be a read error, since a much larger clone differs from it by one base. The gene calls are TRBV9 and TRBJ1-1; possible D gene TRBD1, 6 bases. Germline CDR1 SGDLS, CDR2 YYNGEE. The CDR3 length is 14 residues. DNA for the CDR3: TGTGCCAGCAGCGTAGACCCGGGGGCCGCTGAAGCTTACTTT. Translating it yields CASSVDPGAAEAYF.

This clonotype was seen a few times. The CDR3: CASSLYDFPNYGYTF. CDR3 in DNA: TGCGCCAGCAGCTTATACGATTTCCCTAACTATGGCTACACCTTC. The chain has TRBV5-1 and TRBJ1-2, with D hard to call. The V gene lost 2 bases and the J gene lost 0 bases, with 11 bases spanning the gap. The germline gives CDR1 SGHRS, CDR2 YFSETQ. The CDR3 is 15 residues long. The complete variable domain, with remaining parts taken from reference TRBV5-1 and TRBJ1-2, reads KAGVTQTPRYLIKTRGQQVTLSCSPISGHRSVSWYQQTPGQGLQFLFEYFSETQRNKGNFPGRFSGRQFSNSRSEMNVSTLELGDSALYLCASSLYDFPNYGYTFGSGTRLTVV.

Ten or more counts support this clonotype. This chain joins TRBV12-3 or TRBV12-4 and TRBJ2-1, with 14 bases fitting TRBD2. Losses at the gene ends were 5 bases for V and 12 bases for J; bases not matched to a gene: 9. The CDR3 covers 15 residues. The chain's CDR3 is CASSPNPTSGRGQFF. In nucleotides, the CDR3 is TGTGCCAGCAGTCCAAACCCGACTAGCGGGAGGGGGCAGTTCTTC.

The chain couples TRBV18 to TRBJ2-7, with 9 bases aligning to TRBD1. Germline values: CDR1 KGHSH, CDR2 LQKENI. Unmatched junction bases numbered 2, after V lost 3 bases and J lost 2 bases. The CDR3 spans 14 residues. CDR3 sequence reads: CASSPRDRAYEQYF. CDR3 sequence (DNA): TGTGCCAGCTCACCCCGGGACAGGGCCTACGAGCAGTACTTC.

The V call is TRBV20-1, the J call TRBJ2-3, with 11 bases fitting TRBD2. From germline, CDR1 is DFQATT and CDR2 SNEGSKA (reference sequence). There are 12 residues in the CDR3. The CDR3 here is CSATSGSDTQYF. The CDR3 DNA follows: TGCAGCGCAACTAGCGGGAGTGATACGCAGTATTTT.

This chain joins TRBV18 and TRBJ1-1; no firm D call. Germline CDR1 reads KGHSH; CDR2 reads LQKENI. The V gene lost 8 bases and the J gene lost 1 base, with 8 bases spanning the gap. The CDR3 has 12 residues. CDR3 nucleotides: TGTGCCAGCGAAAAATCGAACACTGAAGCTTTCTTT. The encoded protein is CASEKSNTEAFF.

The DNA of the CDR3 is TGTGCCTGGACGAGCGAAAGCTATGGCTACACCTTC. Encoded protein: CAWTSESYGYTF. The rearrangement uses TRBV30 and TRBJ1-2; no reliable D call. The length of the CDR3 is 12 residues. Germline loops: CDR1 GTSNPN, CDR2 SVGIG (reference sequence). Between the trimmed V and J ends, which lost 4 bases and 4 bases, there was a span of 10 bases.

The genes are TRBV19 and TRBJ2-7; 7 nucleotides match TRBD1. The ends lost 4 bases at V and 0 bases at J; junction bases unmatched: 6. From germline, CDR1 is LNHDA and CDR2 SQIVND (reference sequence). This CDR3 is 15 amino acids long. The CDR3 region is CASSRIWDSSYEQYF. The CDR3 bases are TGTGCCAGTAGTAGAATTTGGGACAGCTCCTACGAGCAGTACTTC. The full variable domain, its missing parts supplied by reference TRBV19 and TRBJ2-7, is DGGITQSPKYLFRKEGQNVTLSCEQNLNHDAMYWYRQDPGQGLRLIYYSQIVNDFQKGDIAEGYSVSREKKESFPLTVTSAQKNPTAFYLCASSRIWDSSYEQYFGPGTRLTVT.

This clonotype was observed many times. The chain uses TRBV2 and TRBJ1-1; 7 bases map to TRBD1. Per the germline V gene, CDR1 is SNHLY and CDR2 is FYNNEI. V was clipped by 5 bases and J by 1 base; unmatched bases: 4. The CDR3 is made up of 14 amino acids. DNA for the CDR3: TGTGCCAGCAGTCCAAGACAGGGGAACACTGAAGCTTTCTTT. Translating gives CASSPRQGNTEAFF.

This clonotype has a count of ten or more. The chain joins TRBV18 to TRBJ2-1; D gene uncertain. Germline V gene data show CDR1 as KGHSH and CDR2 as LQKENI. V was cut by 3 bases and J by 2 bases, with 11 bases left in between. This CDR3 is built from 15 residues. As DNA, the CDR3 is TGTGCCAGCTCACCCAGACGGTTCGCCTACAATGAGCAGTTCTTC. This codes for CASSPRRFAYNEQFF.

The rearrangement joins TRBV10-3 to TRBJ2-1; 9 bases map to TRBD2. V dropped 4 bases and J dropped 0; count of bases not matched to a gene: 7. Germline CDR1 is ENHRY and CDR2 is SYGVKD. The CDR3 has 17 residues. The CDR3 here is CAISGASGTNSYNEQFF. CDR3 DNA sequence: TGTGCCATCAGTGGGGCTAGCGGGACTAACTCCTACAATGAGCAGTTCTTC.

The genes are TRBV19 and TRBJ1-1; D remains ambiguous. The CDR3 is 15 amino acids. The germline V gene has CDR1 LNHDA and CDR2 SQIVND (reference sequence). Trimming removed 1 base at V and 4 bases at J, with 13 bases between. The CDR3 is CASSIAAGGSTEAFF. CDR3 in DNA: TGTGCCAGTAGTATAGCGGCGGGTGGGAGCACTGAAGCTTTCTTT.

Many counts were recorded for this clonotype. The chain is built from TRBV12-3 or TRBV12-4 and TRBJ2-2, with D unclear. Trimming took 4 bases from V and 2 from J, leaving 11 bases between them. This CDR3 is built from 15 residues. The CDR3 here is CASSSWWQNTGELFF. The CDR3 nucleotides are TGTGCCAGCAGTTCGTGGTGGCAAAACACCGGGGAGCTGTTTTTT.

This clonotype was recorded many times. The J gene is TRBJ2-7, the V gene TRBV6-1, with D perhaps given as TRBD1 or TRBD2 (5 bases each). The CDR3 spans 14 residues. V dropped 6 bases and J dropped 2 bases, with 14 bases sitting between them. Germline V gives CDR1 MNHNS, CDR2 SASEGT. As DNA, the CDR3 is TGTGCCAGCAGGCCCCCAGGGAGCCCCTACGAGCAGTACTTC. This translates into CASRPPGSPYEQYF.

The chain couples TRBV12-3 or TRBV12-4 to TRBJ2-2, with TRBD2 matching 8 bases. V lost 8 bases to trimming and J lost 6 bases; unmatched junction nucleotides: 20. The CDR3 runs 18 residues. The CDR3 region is CASCSPLGLPGGSGELFF. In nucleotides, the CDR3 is TGTGCCAGCTGCTCGCCTCTTGGACTACCGGGAGGGTCCGGGGAGCTGTTTTTT.